This TCR beta chain was retrieved from a study of cytomegalovirus exposure and HLA in healthy donors. CDR1 and CDR2 (germline): SGHAT, FQNNGV. This CDR3 comprises 12 residues. Deletions cut 2 bases from V and 8 bases from J, with 9 bases between. Assay used: immunoSEQ multiplex PCR; TCRdb lists only in-frame clones, some missing. The sample holds roughly 200,000 clones; around 81% are singletons and the top ten take approximately 3%. The sequencing input was PBMCs. The TCR originated in a woman under 30 in good health and CMV-seropositive. This chain uses TRBV11-2 with TRBJ1-1; possible D gene TRBD1, 5 bases. The CDR3 DNA sequence: TGTGCCAGCAGCTTACAGGGACTCGAAGCTTTCTTT. Translation: CASSLQGLEAFF. The full variable domain, with the rest looked up from reference TRBV11-2 and TRBJ1-1, is EAGVAQSPRYKIIEKRQSVAFWCNPISGHATLYWYQQILGQGPKLLIQFQNNGVVDDSQLPKDRFSAERLKGVDSTLKIQPAKLEDSAVYLCASSLQGLEAFFGQGTRLTVV.